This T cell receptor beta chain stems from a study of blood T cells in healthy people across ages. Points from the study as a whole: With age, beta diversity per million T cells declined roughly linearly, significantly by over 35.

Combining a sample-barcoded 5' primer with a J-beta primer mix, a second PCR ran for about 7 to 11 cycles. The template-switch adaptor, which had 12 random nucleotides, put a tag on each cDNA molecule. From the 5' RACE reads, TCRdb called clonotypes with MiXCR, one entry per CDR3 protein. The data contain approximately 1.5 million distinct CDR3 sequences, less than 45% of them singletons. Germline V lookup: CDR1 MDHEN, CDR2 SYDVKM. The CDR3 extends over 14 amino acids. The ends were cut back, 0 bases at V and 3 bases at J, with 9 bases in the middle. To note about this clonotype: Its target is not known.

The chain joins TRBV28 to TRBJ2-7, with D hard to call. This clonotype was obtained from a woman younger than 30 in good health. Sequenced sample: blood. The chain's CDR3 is CASSLWGRNYEQYF. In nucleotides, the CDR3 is TGTGCCAGCAGTTTATGGGGCAGAAACTACGAGCAGTACTTC.